The 32 T cell receptor beta chains in this list originate from one sample, sequenced in a study of cytomegalovirus exposure and HLA in healthy donors. The primer mix had 60 Vbeta and 13 Jbeta primers. Here immunoSEQ multiplex PCR was the method, and the copy in TCRdb shows in-frame clones only, minus some. The table shows 120,000 or so clones, with around 80% occurring only once. Sequenced input: PBMCs. The receptors come from a man aged 18 to 30 in good health and CMV-seronegative.

The chain has TRBV2 and TRBJ1-4; D ambiguous. Germline V CDR1 and CDR2: SNHLY, FYNNEI. This CDR3 region has 16 residues. Between the trimmed V and J ends, which lost 6 bases and 7 bases, there was a span of 21 bases. In nucleotides, the CDR3 is TGTGCCAGCAGCCCTCCAGGTGGTCGCGTCGGTGAAAAACTGTTTTTT. It specifies CASSPPGGRVGEKLFF.

CDR3 loop: CASRPRQGPTDTQYF. The CDR3 DNA sequence: TGTGCCAGCAGACCGAGACAGGGACCCACAGATACGCAGTATTTT. The V call is TRBV7-8, the J call TRBJ2-3; 7 bases agree with TRBD1. Germline trimming cut 6 bases from V and 2 bases from J; bases unmatched to any gene: 8. The CDR3 loop spans 15 amino acids. The V gene's germline CDR1 is SGHVS and CDR2 FQNEAQ.

The chain uses TRBV5-4 and TRBJ2-1; 9 bases are shared with TRBD2. The CDR3 is 16 amino acids. J lost 3 bases, V lost 2 bases, and 6 bases had no gene match. Germline V CDR1 and CDR2: SGHNT, YYREEE (reference sequence). CDR3 residues: CASSLLAGADYNEQFF. The CDR3 bases are TGTGCCAGCAGCTTATTAGCGGGAGCCGACTACAATGAGCAGTTCTTC.

In its sample, this clone was seen a few times. The chain employs TRBV5-1 and TRBJ1-1; TRBD1 agrees at 9 bases. CDR1 SGHRS and CDR2 YFSETQ come from the germline V gene. The CDR3 sequence is 16 residues long. The V and J ends lost 4 bases and 0 bases, in that order; junction bases with no gene match: 7. In nucleotides, the CDR3 is TGCGCCAGCAGCGAGGGACAGGGAGATATGAACACTGAAGCTTTCTTT. It specifies CASSEGQGDMNTEAFF. The full variable domain, with the rest looked up from reference TRBV5-1 and TRBJ1-1, is KAGVTQTPRYLIKTRGQQVTLSCSPISGHRSVSWYQQTPGQGLQFLFEYFSETQRNKGNFPGRFSGRQFSNSRSEMNVSTLELGDSALYLCASSEGQGDMNTEAFFGQGTRLTVV.

This chain uses TRBV20-1 with TRBJ1-2, with D uncertain. Germline loops: CDR1 DFQATT, CDR2 SNEGSKA (reference sequence). V was trimmed by 0 bases and J by 5 bases, leaving 4 bases between them. The CDR3 runs to 11 residues. The CDR3 nucleotides read TGCAGTGCTAGAGACGGTTATGGCTACACCTTC. Its protein is CSARDGYGYTF.

A single count supports this clone. This rearrangement joins TRBV4-1 to TRBJ1-5; 10 nucleotides agree with TRBD1. The CDR3 loop spans 18 amino acids. The junction had 9 bases not matched to a gene; V was cut back by 2 bases and J by 2 bases. From germline, CDR1 is MGHRA and CDR2 YSYEKL. Here the CDR3 DNA reads TGCGCCAGCAGCCAACCTAAGACAGGGGGCTGGGGCAATCAGCCCCAGCATTTT. Translating gives CASSQPKTGGWGNQPQHF.

This clone was seen more than once but under ten times. This chain joins TRBV4-1 and TRBJ2-7, with 7 nucleotides matching TRBD2. Trimming took 4 bases from V and 4 from J; bases not matched to a gene: 7. Germline CDR1 and CDR2: MGHRA and YSYEKL. This CDR3 region has 14 residues. The CDR3 bases are TGCGCCAGCAGCCTGGAGCGGGATCGGTACGAGCAGTACTTC. Encoded protein: CASSLERDRYEQYF.

This clone has just a few counts. The DNA of the CDR3 is TGTGCCAGCAGCCCTAGGGGCGGGACCCTCCCCACAGATACGCAGTATTTT. It is translated as CASSPRGGTLPTDTQYF. This chain uses TRBV5-6 with TRBJ2-3; tentatively, D is TRBD2 (6 bases). Germline V gives CDR1 SGHDT, CDR2 YYEEEE. V was trimmed by 4 bases and J by 2 bases, leaving 20 bases between them. CDR3 length equals 17 residues.

This clone occurred a few times. The chain employs TRBV9 and TRBJ1-6, with 8 nucleotides matching TRBD1. The CDR3 loop spans 17 amino acids. With V trimmed by 3 bases and J by 0 bases, 5 bases remained unmatched. Germline assignment: CDR1 SGDLS and CDR2 YYNGEE. CDR3 nucleotide sequence: TGTGCCAGCAGCGGACAGGGGCGTAGCTCCTATAATTCACCCCTCCACTTT. As protein: CASSGQGRSSYNSPLHF.

The rearrangement joins TRBV7-9 to TRBJ2-1; 9 bases match TRBD1. The CDR3 spans 15 residues. V lost 5 bases to trimming and J lost 6 bases; unmatched junction nucleotides: 8. Germline V gives CDR1 SEHNR, CDR2 FQNEAQ (reference sequence). In nucleotides, the CDR3 is TGTGCCAGCAGCACGGGACAGGGCCCCCTCAATGAGCAGTTCTTC. Amino acid sequence: CASSTGQGPLNEQFF.

V and J are TRBV27 and TRBJ2-5; TRBD1 matches at 8 bases. The DNA end is more similar to TRBJ2-7, so the J call may be wrong. The CDR3 consists of 15 residues. CDR1 and CDR2 from the germline V gene are MNHEY and SMNVEV (reference sequence). CDR3 DNA sequence: TGTGCCAGCAGTCCCGATAGACAGGGGCCCTACGAGCAGTACTTC. This sequence encodes CASSPDRQGPYEQYF.

In the case of this clone: One end of the junction is discordant with germline, which a read error may explain. The gene calls are TRBV7-7 and TRBJ2-3, with 7 bases lining up with TRBD1. The CDR3 contains 14 residues. Per the germline V gene, CDR1 is SSHAT and CDR2 is FNYEAQ (reference sequence). The CDR3 here is CASSPGQGTDTQYF. DNA for the CDR3: TGTGCTAGCAGCCCCGGACAGGGCACAGATACGCAGTATTTT. The variable domain in full, with the rest retrieved from reference TRBV7-7 and TRBJ2-3, is GAGVSQSPRYKVTKRGQDVTLRCDPISSHATLYWYQQALGQGPEFLTYFNYEAQPDKSGLPSDRFSAERPEGSISTLTIQRTEQRDSAMYRCASSPGQGTDTQYFGPGTRLTVL.

The V gene is TRBV7-6, the J gene TRBJ2-1, with 7 nucleotides matching TRBD2. With V trimmed by 1 base and J by 9 bases, 3 bases remained unmatched. Germline V gives CDR1 SGHVS, CDR2 FNYEAQ. There are 13 residues in the CDR3. The CDR3 nucleotides are TGTGCCAGCAGCTTAGGGGGGGGAGGTGAGCAGTTCTTC. Protein product: CASSLGGGGEQFF.

Only a few counts were recorded for this clone. The chain employs TRBV19 and TRBJ2-7; possible D gene TRBD1, 5 bases. Trimming shortened V by 5 bases and J by 2 bases, and 10 bases separated the two germline ends. The CDR3 is 13 amino acids. The germline CDR1 and CDR2 sequences are LNHDA and SQIVND (reference sequence). CDR3 residues: CASSYETAYEQYF. The CDR3 nucleotides read TGTGCCAGTAGTTACGAGACAGCCTACGAGCAGTACTTC.

This sequence joins TRBV7-9 and TRBJ2-1, with 7 bases that match TRBD2. The V gene end was trimmed by 3 bases and the J gene end by 4 bases; junction bases not matched to a gene: 3. Germline CDR1 reads SEHNR; CDR2 reads FQNEAQ (reference sequence). The CDR3 runs to 14 residues. The CDR3: CASSFLAEYNEQFF. In DNA, the CDR3 is TGTGCCAGCAGCTTCCTAGCGGAGTACAATGAGCAGTTCTTC.

This clone was picked up a small number of times. The chain is built from TRBV10-3 and TRBJ1-1; no reliable D call. Per the germline V gene, CDR1 is ENHRY and CDR2 is SYGVKD. The CDR3 consists of 13 residues. V lost 7 bases and J lost 0, with 9 bases in between. CDR3 nucleotide sequence: TGTGCCATCATGAGGACTGTGAACACTGAAGCTTTCTTT. It yields the protein CAIMRTVNTEAFF.

The genes are TRBV18 and TRBJ2-7; D is perhaps TRBD1 (5 bases). Trimming cost V 5 bases and J 7 bases, with 12 bases left between them. This CDR3 region has 12 residues. Germline V gene data show CDR1 as KGHSH and CDR2 as LQKENI. CDR3 in DNA: TGTGCCAGCTCAGACCAGGGCGTGGAGCAGTACTTC. It specifies CASSDQGVEQYF.

Worth noting for this clone: One end of the junction fails to match germline, which may point to a read error. The chain couples TRBV7-7 to TRBJ2-7; 8 positions match TRBD1. The germline V gene has CDR1 SSHAT and CDR2 FNYEAQ (reference sequence). The CDR3 is 16 amino acids. This chain's CDR3 is CASSKSSGQGIKEQYF. CDR3 bases: TGTGCTAGCAGTAAAAGTTCAGGACAGGGAATAAAGGAGCAGTACTTC.

The gene calls are TRBV5-4 and TRBJ2-6, with TRBD2 matching over 11 bases. V shed 3 bases and J 2 bases; nucleotides not matched to a gene: 4. The CDR3 length is 17 residues. From germline, CDR1 is SGHNT and CDR2 YYREEE (reference sequence). The DNA for the CDR3 is TGTGCCAGCAGCTCACTAGCGGGAGTGGCTGGGGCCAACGTCCTGACTTTC. Residues: CASSSLAGVAGANVLTF.

V usage is TRBV7-2 and J usage is TRBJ1-5; the D gene is possibly TRBD1 (6 bases). CDR3 length: 13 amino acids. Germline values: CDR1 SGHTA, CDR2 FQGNSA. V was shortened by 2 bases and J by 7 bases, with 9 bases between the two germline ends. The CDR3 nucleotides are TGTGCCAGCAGCTTAAGGGGGAACCAGCCCCAGCATTTT. As protein: CASSLRGNQPQHF.

The rearrangement uses TRBV27 and TRBJ2-1, with a possible D match to TRBD2 (5 bases). Trimming took off 6 bases at V and 9 bases at J, with 18 bases between the two ends. The CDR3 sequence is 14 residues long. CDR1 is MNHEY and CDR2 is SMNVEV in the germline V gene (reference sequence). The CDR3 nucleotides read TGTGCCAGCAGCCCTCATAGGAGTGGGAGTGAGCAGTTCTTC. Protein product: CASSPHRSGSEQFF.

The chain combines TRBV6-6 with TRBJ2-1, with D perhaps TRBD2 (6 bases). Looked up from germline, CDR1 is MNHNY and CDR2 is SVGAGI (reference sequence). This CDR3 has 14 residues. V was trimmed by 7 bases and J by 7 bases, leaving 17 bases between them. The CDR3 DNA is TGTGCCAGCACCGGGGGTGGGAGTTATAATGAGCAGTTCTTC. This codes for CASTGGGSYNEQFF.

The chain has TRBV10-2 and TRBJ2-7; D perhaps matches TRBD2 (6 bases). The V gene lost 2 bases and the J gene lost 6 bases, with 17 bases spanning the gap. This CDR3 has 15 amino acids. Germline V lookup: CDR1 WSHSY, CDR2 SAAADI. Written as DNA, the CDR3 is TGCGCCAGCAGTGAGGTACGCGGGAATCCCTGCGAGCAGTACGTC. It specifies CASSEVRGNPCEQYV.

The genes are TRBV11-2 and TRBJ2-1; tentative D call: TRBD2 (6 bases). Germline V gene sequence: CDR1 SGHAT, CDR2 FQNNGV. Trimming took 1 base from V and 9 from J, leaving 13 bases between them. The CDR3 has 14 amino acids. In DNA form, the CDR3 reads TGTGCCAGCAGCTTAGCGGGAGATACCGGTGAGCAGTTCTTC. It encodes CASSLAGDTGEQFF.

This clone occurred a few times. This sequence joins TRBV12-5 and TRBJ2-1, with 13 nucleotides matching TRBD2. The CDR3 has 17 residues. Germline CDR1 LGHNT, CDR2 FRNRAP. After removal of 6 bases from V and 2 bases from J, the junction contained 7 bases not matched to a gene. The DNA of the CDR3 is TGTGCTAGTGGGGGTGGACTAGCGGGAGAAACCTACAATGAGCAGTTCTTC. Its translation: CASGGGLAGETYNEQFF.

The V and J genes are TRBV29-1 and TRBJ2-3; 7 nucleotides line up with TRBD2. V lost 4 bases, J lost 0 bases, and 7 bases stayed unmatched. CDR3 length equals 15 residues. Germline CDR1 is SQVTM and CDR2 is ANQGSEA. CDR3 in DNA: TGCAGCGTTGGCTCCAGCGGGACTAGCACAGATACGCAGTATTTT. Translating it yields CSVGSSGTSTDTQYF.

This clone is medium-sized within its sample. The chain combines TRBV2 with TRBJ2-7, with a tentative D call TRBD1 (5 bases). Trimming removed 7 bases from V and 1 base from J, with 8 bases in between. CDR1 SNHLY and CDR2 FYNNEI come from the germline V gene. This CDR3 region has 12 residues. CDR3 region: CASTQGSYEQYV. CDR3 coding DNA: TGTGCCAGCACCCAGGGTTCCTACGAGCAGTACGTC.

CDR3: CAISPEEGGELFF. In DNA form, the CDR3 reads TGTGCCATCAGCCCCGAGGAGGGCGGGGAGCTGTTTTTT. The chain carries TRBV10-3 and TRBJ2-2, with TRBD2 as a possible D gene (6 bases). This CDR3 has 13 amino acids. Trimming shortened V by 6 bases and J by 7 bases, and 12 bases separated the two germline ends. CDR1 is ENHRY and CDR2 is SYGVKD in the germline V gene.

Only one count was recorded for this clone. V usage is TRBV7-6 and J usage is TRBJ2-2, with D possibly being TRBD1 (5 bases). V was pared by 3 bases and J by 4 bases, with 12 bases between. Germline CDR1 SGHVS, CDR2 FNYEAQ. The CDR3 is 15 residues long. The CDR3 DNA follows: TGTGCCAGCAGCTTTTCCCTAGGGGCCACCGGGGAGCTGTTTTTT. Amino acid sequence: CASSFSLGATGELFF. Drawing the rest from reference TRBV7-6 and TRBJ2-2, the complete variable domain is GAGVSQSPRYKVTKRGQDVALRCDPISGHVSLYWYRQALGQGPEFLTYFNYEAQQDKSGLPNDRFSAERPEGSISTLTIQRTEQRDSAMYRCASSFSLGATGELFFGEGSRLTVL.

This chain links TRBV7-8 with TRBJ1-5; D unresolved. V lost 5 bases and J lost 0, with 11 bases in between. Germline V gene data show CDR1 as SGHVS and CDR2 as FQNEAQ. The CDR3 covers 15 residues. CDR3 bases: TGTGCCAGCAGCCCCTGGGGAGTTAGCAATCAGCCCCAGCATTTT. It codes for CASSPWGVSNQPQHF.

V and J are TRBV19 and TRBJ1-2, with D perhaps TRBD1 (6 bases). This CDR3 is built from 12 residues. CDR1 is LNHDA, CDR2 SQIVND, per germline (reference sequence). Trimming pared 3 bases from V and 6 bases from J, leaving 8 bases between. The CDR3 protein is CASSMQGHGYTF. The CDR3 DNA follows: TGTGCCAGTAGTATGCAGGGGCATGGCTACACCTTC.

CDR3 sequence reads: CASKRDNSGTEAFF. As DNA, the CDR3 is TGTGCCAGCAAACGGGACAACTCAGGCACTGAAGCTTTCTTT. J is TRBJ1-1 and V is TRBV6-1; D is possibly TRBD1 (6 bases). Germline loops: CDR1 MNHNS, CDR2 SASEGT. The CDR3 is 14 amino acids. V lost 7 bases, J lost 4 bases, and 16 bases lay in between.